The 17 T cell receptor beta chains below come from one sample, sequenced in a study of CD8 T cells in ankylosing spondylitis (dated by TCRdb to the late 2010s). The method behind the library was 5' RACE. Instrument on record: Illumina HiSeq 2500. TCRdb reprocessing: public reads trimmed at Q25 with fastp, clones called with MiXCR, in-frame beta chains kept. Every entry covers one CDR3 protein and lists the most common genes and DNA from its rows. The sample records fewer than 250,000 distinct CDR3 sequences, roughly a tenth of which are singletons. The ten largest clones capture 21% of the sample. Specimen: blood, either unsorted or a sorted T cell fraction (not recorded which). These receptors originate from a male donor with ankylosing spondylitis or in good health (not recorded which).

This clonotype was seen more than once but under ten times. The chain couples TRBV24-1 to TRBJ2-1; 7 bases fit TRBD2. The CDR3 sequence is 16 residues long. Germline values: CDR1 KGHDR, CDR2 SFDVKD. The trim removed 0 bases at V and 9 bases at J, leaving 10 bases unmatched. CDR3 sequence reads: CATSDLDPRREGEQFF. DNA for the CDR3: TGTGCCACCAGTGATTTGGACCCTAGGAGGGAGGGTGAGCAGTTCTTC.

This clonotype was seen a handful of times. This chain connects TRBV29-1 to TRBJ2-1; a weak D match, TRBD1 (6 bases). The CDR3 length is 15 residues. Between the trimmed V and J ends, which lost 6 bases and 0 bases, there was a span of 15 bases. Looked up from germline, CDR1 is SQVTM and CDR2 is ANQGSEA. The CDR3 loop is CSVYSGVGSYNEQFF. For the CDR3, the DNA is TGCAGCGTCTACTCAGGGGTTGGCTCCTACAATGAGCAGTTCTTC.

This clonotype was detected ten times or more. V usage is TRBV20-1 and J usage is TRBJ2-1; D is unresolved. Germline CDR1 DFQATT, CDR2 SNEGSKA (reference sequence). The V and J ends lost 5 bases and 6 bases respectively, with 17 bases between them. This CDR3 is built from 14 residues. CDR3 DNA: TGCAGTGCTGATGTGGGGTCTCTAGTCAATGAGCAGTTCTTC. It is translated as CSADVGSLVNEQFF.

The V call is TRBV6-1, the J call TRBJ2-6; D uncertain. Germline V gives CDR1 MNHNS, CDR2 SASEGT. This CDR3 has 19 amino acids. The V and J ends lost 4 bases and 1 base respectively, with 20 bases between them. As DNA, the CDR3 is TGTGCCAGCAGTGCTTTTCACGGGCAGGCCGGTTCTGGGGCCAACGTCCTGACTTTC. It yields the protein CASSAFHGQAGSGANVLTF.

This clonotype occurred many times. CDR3 sequence (DNA): TGTGCCAGCAGTTTACGGGACCCCATCACAGATACGCAGTATTTT. Protein: CASSLRDPITDTQYF. The J gene is TRBJ2-3, the V gene TRBV27, with D perhaps matching TRBD1 or TRBD2 (5 bases each). The germline CDR1 and CDR2 sequences are MNHEY and SMNVEV (reference sequence). The CDR3 runs to 15 residues. The V gene lost 2 bases and the J gene lost 2 bases, with 11 bases spanning the gap.

This clonotype was picked up many times. The V call is TRBV3-1, the J call TRBJ2-4; the D gene is possibly TRBD2 (6 bases). Trimming took 5 bases from V and 4 from J, leaving 18 bases between them. Germline V gives CDR1 LGHDT, CDR2 YNNKEL (reference sequence). The CDR3 runs 16 residues. In nucleotides, the CDR3 is TGTGCCAGCAGCGGCGACCCAGGGACTGCGAAAAACATTCAGTACTTC. This encodes CASSGDPGTAKNIQYF.

This clonotype has ten or more counts. The chain links TRBV3-1 to TRBJ2-1; D could derive from TRBD1 or TRBD2 (6 bases each). This CDR3 spans 14 amino acids. Trimming removed 4 bases from V and 8 bases from J, with 15 bases in between. CDR1 is LGHDT and CDR2 is YNNKEL in the germline V gene (reference sequence). CDR3 sequence (DNA): TGTGCCAGCAGCCGGGGGGCTCAGAACGATGAGCAGTTCTTC. This sequence encodes CASSRGAQNDEQFF.

This clonotype came up many times. The gene calls are TRBV12-3 or TRBV12-4 and TRBJ1-1; D unresolved. The CDR3 runs to 14 residues. Trimming cost V 3 bases and J 0 bases, with 8 bases left between them. The CDR3 DNA is TGTGCCAGCAGTTTTGTTCACTTGAACACTGAAGCTTTCTTT. Encoded protein: CASSFVHLNTEAFF.

This clonotype was recorded at least ten times. The genes are TRBV28 and TRBJ2-2, with 7 positions matching TRBD1. This CDR3 is 16 amino acids long. The V segment lost 6 bases and the J segment 5 bases; nucleotides outside the gene matches: 12. CDR1 and CDR2 from the germline V gene are MDHEN and SYDVKM. The CDR3 reads CASRTTTGKGTGELFF. CDR3 nucleotide sequence: TGTGCCAGCAGAACCACGACAGGGAAGGGAACCGGGGAGCTGTTTTTT.

This clonotype showed up many times. The chain carries TRBV5-6 and TRBJ1-1, with D uncertain. CDR1 SGHDT and CDR2 YYEEEE come from the germline V gene. The CDR3 extends over 16 amino acids. Deletions cut 1 base from V and 0 bases from J, with 13 bases between. This CDR3 reads CASSLNMDWMNTEAFF. The CDR3 DNA follows: TGTGCCAGCAGCTTGAATATGGATTGGATGAACACTGAAGCTTTCTTT.

For this clonotype: A clone one base away is much larger, so this may be a read error. The chain couples TRBV12-3 or TRBV12-4 to TRBJ1-2; a weak D match, TRBD1 (5 bases). The CDR3 runs 13 residues. This chain's CDR3 is CASRTDANYGDTF. The CDR3 nucleotides are TGTGCCAGCAGGACAGATGCTAACTATGGCGACACCTTC.

This clonotype has a count of ten or more. The chain recombines TRBV20-1 with TRBJ1-5; possible D gene TRBD1, 5 bases. Looked up from germline, CDR1 is DFQATT and CDR2 is SNEGSKA (reference sequence). The CDR3 length is 14 residues. Trimming pared 0 bases from V and 6 bases from J, leaving 12 bases between. CDR3 nucleotide sequence: TGCAGTGCTAGAGACGCTCGAGGGGCTCAGCCCCAGCATTTT. Its translation is CSARDARGAQPQHF.

The sample holds many counts of this clonotype. The rearrangement uses TRBV9 and TRBJ1-2; no reliable D call. Germline lookup yields CDR1 SGDLS and CDR2 YYNGEE. CDR3 length: 13 residues. The germline V and J ends were trimmed by 0 bases and 0 bases, with 3 bases remaining between them. CDR3 in DNA: TGTGCCAGCAGCGTAGGTCCTAACTATGGCTACACCTTC. As protein: CASSVGPNYGYTF.

In this sample, this clonotype turned up many times. This CDR3 reads CASFSGNGRGLYNEQFF. For the CDR3, the DNA is TGTGCCAGCTTCTCCGGGAACGGTAGGGGCCTGTACAATGAGCAGTTCTTC. The chain carries TRBV7-2 and TRBJ2-1, with D possibly called TRBD1 or TRBD2 (5 bases each). CDR1 is SGHTA and CDR2 is FQGNSA in the germline V gene. The CDR3 length is 17 residues. V gave up 8 bases and J gave up 4 bases, with 24 bases separating them.

This clonotype was detected ten times or more. The chain combines TRBV2 with TRBJ2-2, with D uncertain. The germline V gene encodes CDR1 SNHLY and CDR2 FYNNEI. There are 14 residues in the CDR3. V lost 4 bases to trimming and J lost 2 bases, with 8 bases between them. CDR3 residues: CASSASHNTGELFF. Here the CDR3 DNA reads TGTGCCAGCAGTGCGAGTCACAACACCGGGGAGCTGTTTTTT.

At least ten counts were recorded for this clonotype. The V call is TRBV11-1, the J call TRBJ2-2; the match to TRBD2 covers 7 bases. The CDR3 covers 16 residues. CDR1 and CDR2 from the germline V gene are SGHAT and FQDESV (reference sequence). V was pared by 1 base and J by 0 bases, with 2 bases of the junction left unmatched. The CDR3 sequence is CASSLVAGANTGELFF. The CDR3, as DNA: TGTGCCAGCAGCTTAGTGGCGGGGGCGAACACCGGGGAGCTGTTTTTT.

Many counts were recorded for this clonotype. J is TRBJ2-2 and V is TRBV5-1; 8 bases map to TRBD1. Trimming cost V 7 bases and J 4 bases; bases outside gene matches: 9. The germline V gene has CDR1 SGHRS and CDR2 YFSETQ. The CDR3 runs 15 residues. This CDR3 is CASSSDRVSTGELFF. CDR3 nucleotides: TGCGCCAGCTCTTCGGACAGGGTTTCCACCGGGGAGCTGTTTTTT.